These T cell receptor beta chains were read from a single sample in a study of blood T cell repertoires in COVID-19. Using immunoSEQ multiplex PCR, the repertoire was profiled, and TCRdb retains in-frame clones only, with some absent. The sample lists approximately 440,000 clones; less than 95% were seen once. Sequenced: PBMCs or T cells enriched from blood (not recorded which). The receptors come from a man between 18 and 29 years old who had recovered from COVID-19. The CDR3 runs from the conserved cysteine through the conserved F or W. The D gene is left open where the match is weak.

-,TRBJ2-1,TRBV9,CASSVGAGGNNEQFF,TGTGCCAGCAGCGTAGGGGCAGGGGGGAACAATGAGCAGTTCTTC
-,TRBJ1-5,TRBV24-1,CATSASGASNQPQHF,TGTGCCACCAGTGCCTCGGGAGCTAGCAATCAGCCCCAGCATTTT
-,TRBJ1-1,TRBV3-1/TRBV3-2,CATESGGNTEAFF,TGTGCCACCGAGTCCGGGGGGAACACTGAAGCTTTCTTT
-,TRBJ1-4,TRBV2,CASIAPGEKLFF,TGTGCCAGCATAGCTCCAGGGGAAAAACTGTTTTTT
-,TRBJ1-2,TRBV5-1,CASSSSPETNYGYTF,TGCGCCAGCAGCTCAAGTCCGGAGACTAACTATGGCTACACCTTC
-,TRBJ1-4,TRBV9,CASSVGRWATNEKLFF,TGTGCCAGCAGCGTGGGCCGTTGGGCAACTAATGAAAAACTGTTTTTT
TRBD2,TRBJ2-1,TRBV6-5,CASSSGRSLNEQFF,TGTGCCAGCAGTAGCGGGAGATCTTTGAATGAGCAGTTCTTC
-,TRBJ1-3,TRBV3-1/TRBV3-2,CASSQAGLIRGGNTIYF,TGTGCCAGCAGCCAAGCTGGACTAATAAGGGGTGGAAACACCATATATTTT
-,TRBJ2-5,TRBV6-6,CASSSPGTAGETQYF,TGTGCCAGCAGTTCGCCGGGGACAGCGGGCGAGACCCAGTACTTC
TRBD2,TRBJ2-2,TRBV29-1,CSVEGLAGAGELFF,TGCAGCGTTGAAGGACTAGCGGGAGCCGGGGAGCTGTTTTTT
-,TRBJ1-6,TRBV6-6,CASTAMRDSPLHF,TGTGCCAGCACCGCCATGCGGGATTCACCCCTCCACTTT
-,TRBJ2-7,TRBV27,CASSKAPGPVTYEQYF,TGTGCCAGCAGTAAGGCCCCTGGGCCTGTTACCTACGAGCAGTACTTC
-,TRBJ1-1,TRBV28,CASSLTAMNTEAFF,TGTGCCAGCAGTTTAACAGCCATGAACACTGAAGCTTTCTTT